This TCR beta chain was documented in a study of T cells in Graves' hyperthyroidism and ophthalmopathy. Findings of the study overall: Blood also contained most expanded thyroid clonotypes above 0.001. The model's output predicted ophthalmopathy at a median of roughly 6 months prior to onset. From stable hyperthyroidism, ophthalmopathy was set apart by a 13 V-J model.

TCR beta CDR3 regions were amplified from RNA transcripts. First-round RT-PCR with HTBI primers amplified the TCR CDR3 region. TCRdb used MiXCR to reprocess the multiplex PCR reads, holding one entry per CDR3 protein. The sample includes around 600,000 distinct CDR3 sequences, less than 45% seen only once; the top ten take under 8.5%. This clonotype has only a few counts. Antigen specificity is unknown. Clinicians diagnosed patients from clinical symptoms, serum thyroxine and TRAb, thyroid ultrasound and orbital computed tomography. Trimming took 5 bases from V and 0 from J; bases not matched to a gene: 5. This CDR3 has 15 residues. CDR1 and CDR2 (germline): SGHTA, FQGNSA.

V usage is TRBV7-2 and J usage is TRBJ1-1; TRBD1 aligns across 8 bases. Sequenced: peripheral blood or thyroid tissue (not recorded which). This TCR was sampled from an adult man with Graves' disease, either hyperthyroidism or ophthalmopathy (not recorded which). The CDR3 region has the DNA TGTGCCAGCAGCACCCGACAGGGGCTGAACACTGAAGCTTTCTTT. Amino acids: CASSTRQGLNTEAFF.